A selection of T cell receptor beta chains follows, all from one sample in a study of blood T cell repertoires in COVID-19. The data were produced by immunoSEQ multiplex PCR, yet TCRdb's version contains in-frame clones alone and is incomplete. The top ten hold over 7% of the sample, which has about 160,000 clones, about 88% seen once. The sequenced sample was PBMCs or T cells enriched from blood (not recorded which). The receptors were sampled from a woman between 45 and 65 years old who had recovered from COVID-19. Each CDR3 is given without its conserved first and last residue.

TRBJ2-3 | TRBV27 | ASSRDRAHTDTQY
TRBJ1-5 | TRBV2 | ASSSRDRVGQPQH
TRBJ2-5 | TRBV2 | AARGAQETQY
TRBJ1-1 | TRBV18 | ASSPPGATEAF
TRBJ2-7 | TRBV3-1/TRBV3-2 | ASSFAPVASYEQY
TRBJ1-1 | TRBV30 | AWSVSQYTEAF
TRBJ1-1 | TRBV3-1/TRBV3-2 | ASSQEAGIGATEAF
TRBJ1-5 | TRBV7-9 | ASSFGAGTGGGNQPQH
TRBJ2-2 | TRBV11-2 | ASSLSGGKNTGELF
TRBJ2-7 | TRBV6-5 | ASRWASGTSYEQY
TRBJ2-5 | TRBV27 | ASSSGHRGTQY
TRBJ2-7 | TRBV7-2 | ASSLGTSGRLYEQY
TRBJ1-3 | TRBV6-6 | ASSLPTGISGNTIY
TRBJ2-2 | TRBV7-8 | ASSGTGIRLAGVNTGELF
TRBJ1-6 | TRBV3-1/TRBV3-2 | ASSQGGQGAYNSPLH
TRBJ1-2 | TRBV27 | ASSLSGGSYGYT
TRBJ2-7 | TRBV24-1 | ATSDFQRSEQY
TRBJ2-7 | TRBV29-1 | SVEVPGGYEQY
TRBJ2-1 | TRBV5-4 | ASSLSTSGRMNEQF
TRBJ1-3 | TRBV7-8 | ASSPDRLTGNTIY
TRBJ2-5 | TRBV5-6 | ASSLRQGFGTQY
TRBJ1-3 | TRBV18 | ASSPENSGNTIY
TRBJ1-2 | TRBV28 | ASSLRQGDGYT
TRBJ1-1 | TRBV7-2 | ASSKRVGNTEAF
TRBJ1-4 | TRBV5-4 | ASSSGLSNEKLF
TRBJ2-5 | TRBV5-1 | ASSPRTSGSGETQY
TRBJ1-1 | TRBV18 | ASSEGQGANTEAF
TRBJ2-2 | TRBV21-1 | ASSKAPGQGATGELF
TRBJ2-3 | TRBV2 | ASTSGTSGMNTQY
TRBJ2-5 | TRBV28 | ASSLQGRVLETQY
TRBJ1-5 | TRBV27 | ASRRQQDNQPQH
TRBJ1-2 | TRBV18 | ASSQSAGGYGYT
TRBJ1-1 | TRBV11-2 | ASSLGGNTEAF
TRBJ2-3 | TRBV6-5 | ATNPWTSGTDTQY
TRBJ2-7 | TRBV5-4 | ASSLGGGTSGSRYEQY
TRBJ2-2 | TRBV27 | ASSSGLAGAPGELF